This paragraph covers one T cell receptor beta chain sequence. Its antigen is undetermined. Trimming at V came to 0 bases and at J to 2 bases, leaving 6 bases not matched to a gene. CDR1 is MGHRA, CDR2 YSYEKL, per germline. This CDR3 comprises 17 residues. Clones were read by immunoSEQ multiplex PCR, and TCRdb kept only the in-frame ones, dropping some. The sample holds approximately 100,000 clones, more than 85% seen once. These data originate in a study of cytomegalovirus exposure and HLA in healthy donors. Across the whole study: The same platform as the approximately 670 first-cohort repertoires was used for the 120 validation repertoires, a later analysis reported.

General study results and limits: It was found in a later analysis that first-cohort TCR clusters tended to co-occur in the approximately 120 validation repertoires.

This chain links TRBV4-1 with TRBJ2-3, with TRBD2 matching 9 bases. This TCR came from a man between 18 and 35 years old in good health and CMV-seropositive. The sequenced sample was PBMCs. CDR3 sequence reads: CASSQDLLAGYTDTQYF. For the CDR3, the DNA is TGCGCCAGCAGCCAAGATCTACTAGCGGGCTACACAGATACGCAGTATTTT.